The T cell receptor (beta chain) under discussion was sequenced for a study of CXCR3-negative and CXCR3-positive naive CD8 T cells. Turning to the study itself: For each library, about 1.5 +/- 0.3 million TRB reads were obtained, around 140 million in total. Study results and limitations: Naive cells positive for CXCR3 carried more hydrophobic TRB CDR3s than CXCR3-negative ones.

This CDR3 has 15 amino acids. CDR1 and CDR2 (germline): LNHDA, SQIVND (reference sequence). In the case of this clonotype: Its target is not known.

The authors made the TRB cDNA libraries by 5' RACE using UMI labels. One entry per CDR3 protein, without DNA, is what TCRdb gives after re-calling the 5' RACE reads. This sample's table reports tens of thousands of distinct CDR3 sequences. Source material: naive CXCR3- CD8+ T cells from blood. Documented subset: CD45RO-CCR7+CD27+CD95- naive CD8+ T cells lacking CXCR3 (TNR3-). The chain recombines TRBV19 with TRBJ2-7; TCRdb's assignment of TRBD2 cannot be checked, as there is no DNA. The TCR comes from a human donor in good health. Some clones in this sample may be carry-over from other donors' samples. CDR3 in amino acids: CASSGGIEDPYEQYF.